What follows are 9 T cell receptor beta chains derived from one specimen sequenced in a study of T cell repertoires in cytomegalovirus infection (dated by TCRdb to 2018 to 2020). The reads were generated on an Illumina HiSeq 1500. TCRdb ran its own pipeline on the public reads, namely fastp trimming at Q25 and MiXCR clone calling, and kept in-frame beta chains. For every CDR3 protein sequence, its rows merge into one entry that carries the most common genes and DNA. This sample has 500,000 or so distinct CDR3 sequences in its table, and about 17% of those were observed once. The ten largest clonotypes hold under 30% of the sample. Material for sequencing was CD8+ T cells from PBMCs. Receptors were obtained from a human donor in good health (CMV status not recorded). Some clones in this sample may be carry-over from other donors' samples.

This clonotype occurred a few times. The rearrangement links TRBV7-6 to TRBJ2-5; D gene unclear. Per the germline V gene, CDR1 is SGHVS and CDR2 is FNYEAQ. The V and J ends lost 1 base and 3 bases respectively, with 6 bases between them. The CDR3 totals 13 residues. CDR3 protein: CASSLVLKETQYF. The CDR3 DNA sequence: TGTGCCAGCAGCTTAGTACTTAAAGAGACCCAGTACTTC.

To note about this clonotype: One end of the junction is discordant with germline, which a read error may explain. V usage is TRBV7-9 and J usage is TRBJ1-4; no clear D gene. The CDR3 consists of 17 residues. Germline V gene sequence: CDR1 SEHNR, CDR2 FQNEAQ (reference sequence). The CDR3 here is CSSSPRKERGTNEKTFF. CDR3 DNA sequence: TGTTCCAGCAGCCCACGTAAGGAGCGAGGCACTAATGAAAAAACGTTTTTT.

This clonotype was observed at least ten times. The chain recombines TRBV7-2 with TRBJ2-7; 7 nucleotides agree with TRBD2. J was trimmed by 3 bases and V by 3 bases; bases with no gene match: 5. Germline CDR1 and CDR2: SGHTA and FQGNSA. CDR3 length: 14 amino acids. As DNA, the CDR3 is TGTGCCAGCAGCTTCCCCGGGACTAACTACGAGCAGTACTTC. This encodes CASSFPGTNYEQYF.

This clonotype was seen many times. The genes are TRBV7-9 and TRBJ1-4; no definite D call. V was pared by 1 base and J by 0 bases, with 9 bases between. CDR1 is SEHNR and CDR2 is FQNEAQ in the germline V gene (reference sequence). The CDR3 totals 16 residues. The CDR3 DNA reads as TGTGCCAGCAGCTTAGAAGCCGGACCAACTAATGAAAAACTGTTTTTT. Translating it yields CASSLEAGPTNEKLFF.

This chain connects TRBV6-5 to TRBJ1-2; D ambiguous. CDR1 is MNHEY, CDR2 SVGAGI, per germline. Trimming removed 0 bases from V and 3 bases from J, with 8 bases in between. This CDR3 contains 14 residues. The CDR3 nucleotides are TGTGCCAGCAGTTACTCGAACCCGGACTATGGCTACACCTTC. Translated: CASSYSNPDYGYTF.

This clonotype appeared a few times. CDR3 loop: CASSPPRNGAGTEAFF. The CDR3 nucleotides are TGTGCCAGCAGCCCCCCCCGAAACGGGGCAGGGACTGAAGCTTTCTTT. The chain employs TRBV7-9 and TRBJ1-1, with D possibly matching TRBD1 (5 bases). V dropped 5 bases and J dropped 5 bases, with 21 bases sitting between them. The germline V gene has CDR1 SEHNR and CDR2 FQNEAQ (reference sequence). The CDR3 contains 16 residues.

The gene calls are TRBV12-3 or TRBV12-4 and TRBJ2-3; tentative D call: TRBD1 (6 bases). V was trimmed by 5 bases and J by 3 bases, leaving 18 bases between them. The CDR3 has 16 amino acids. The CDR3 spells CASSTPGHTLTDTQYF. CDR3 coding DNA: TGTGCCAGCAGTACCCCGGGACATACTCTTACAGATACGCAGTATTTT.

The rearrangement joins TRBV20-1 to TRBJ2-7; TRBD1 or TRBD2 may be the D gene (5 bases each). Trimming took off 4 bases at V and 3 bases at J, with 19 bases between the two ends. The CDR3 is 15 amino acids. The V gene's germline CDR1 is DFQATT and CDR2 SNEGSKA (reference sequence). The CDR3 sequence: CSAKRAADNYYEQYF. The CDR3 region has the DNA TGCAGTGCTAAGAGAGCGGCGGACAATTACTACGAGCAGTACTTC.

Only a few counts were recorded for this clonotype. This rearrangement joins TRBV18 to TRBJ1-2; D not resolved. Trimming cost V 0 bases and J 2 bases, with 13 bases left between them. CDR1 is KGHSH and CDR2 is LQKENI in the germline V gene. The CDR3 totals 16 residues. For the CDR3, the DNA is TGTGCCAGCTCACCACCGTACGAGGGTCTGAACTATGGCTACACCTTC. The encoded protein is CASSPPYEGLNYGYTF.